This entry describes one T cell receptor beta chain. Its specificity is unknown. These data originate in a study of prognosis after radiotherapy for stage I lung cancer. Study overall: SBRT radiotherapy comprised 3 to 5 fractions at a biologically effective dose of at least 100 Gy.

Overall study results and limits: Reportedly, metastasis status was linked to differences in TRBV and TRBJ usage frequencies. Patients who went on to get distant metastases had lower Shannon entropy after stereotactic body radiation therapy.

There were about 6.3 milliliters of peripheral blood drawn at each of two time points. CDR3 of TCR beta was amplified from genomic DNA via a two-round multiplex PCR. Amplification during the initial PCR round employed primers specific to each TRBV and TRBJ gene. TCRdb analysed the multiplex PCR reads with MiXCR anew, one entry per CDR3 protein. This sample has about 36,000 distinct CDR3 sequences, with less than 40% found just once. The germline V gene has CDR1 SGHTA and CDR2 FQGTGA. The CDR3 loop spans 15 amino acids. V gave up 5 bases and J gave up 4 bases, with 14 bases separating them. The sequences come from PBMCs, collected before or after stereotactic body radiation therapy (not recorded which). This receptor was obtained from a donor at least 50 years old with non-small cell lung cancer. The chain combines TRBV7-3 with TRBJ2-2; D remains unclear. The CDR3: CASSESERVTGELFF. CDR3 DNA sequence: TGTGCCAGCAGCGAGTCAGAACGGGTCACCGGGGAGCTGTTTTTT.